These 3 T cell receptor beta chains came from one sample sequenced in a study of early T cells in non-severe SARS-CoV-2 infection. TCRdb redid the calling of the 5' RACE reads with MiXCR, one entry per CDR3 protein. The sample lists roughly 53,000 distinct CDR3 sequences, around 12% occurring once. The sample here was whole blood, taken at baseline. The origin of the receptors is an adult who was a healthcare worker with PCR-confirmed SARS-CoV-2 infection or an uninfected control (not recorded which).

V usage is TRBV27 and J usage is TRBJ1-2; 8 nucleotides align to TRBD1. V lost 6 bases and J lost 2; bases outside the gene matches: 8. Germline assignment: CDR1 MNHEY and CDR2 SMNVEV (reference sequence). The CDR3 loop spans 15 amino acids. The CDR3 reads CASSPFHRGNYGYTF. The CDR3 nucleotides are TGTGCCAGCAGCCCGTTTCACAGGGGGAACTATGGCTACACCTTC.

This clonotype was detected ten times or more. This chain connects TRBV7-2 to TRBJ2-5, with D possibly called TRBD1 or TRBD2 (5 bases each). Germline-derived CDR1 and CDR2 are SGHTA and FQGNSA. CDR3 length equals 14 residues. Trimming left V 8 bases short and J 4 bases short, with 17 bases between. The DNA of the CDR3 is TGTGCCAGCGGAGTTTCTGGGGGTGCAGAGACCCAGTACTTC. Its protein product is CASGVSGGAETQYF.

This clonotype appeared a few times. V is TRBV12-3 or TRBV12-4 and J is TRBJ2-1; 8 nucleotides align to TRBD2. This CDR3 comprises 17 residues. J gave up 6 bases and V 5 bases, and 15 bases lay outside the gene matches. The CDR3 sequence is CASSPSPFREGGNEQFF. The DNA of the CDR3 is TGTGCCAGCAGTCCCAGCCCTTTCCGGGAGGGGGGCAATGAGCAGTTCTTC.